The 10 T cell receptor beta chains given below trace back to one sample, sequenced in a study of cytomegalovirus exposure and HLA in healthy donors. PCR amplification relied on 60 Vbeta primers (plus 13 Jbeta primers). Sequencing was performed with immunoSEQ multiplex PCR; in TCRdb, only in-frame clones are kept and a portion is missing. The sample lists about 160,000 clones, approximately 80% occurring once. The sample consisted of PBMCs. All receptors derive from a man aged 35-49 years in good health and CMV-seronegative.

This clone was seen a single time. The V and J genes are TRBV2 and TRBJ2-1; weak D call: TRBD1 (5 bases). V was shortened by 5 bases and J by 10 bases, with 12 bases between the two germline ends. Germline V gene sequence: CDR1 SNHLY, CDR2 FYNNEI. The CDR3 contains 12 residues. CDR3 coding DNA: TGTGCCAGCAGTAAAGGACCAGGGGAGCAGTTCTTC. Translated: CASSKGPGEQFF.

This sequence joins TRBV7-2 and TRBJ2-5; 9 bases are a match to TRBD1. Gene TRBJ2-7 matches the end of the DNA better, so the J call may be wrong. The germline CDR1 and CDR2 sequences are SGHTA and FQGNSA. The CDR3 is 13 residues long. CDR3 DNA sequence: TGTGCCAGCAGCCATGGGACAGGGAACGAGCAGTACTTC. It yields the protein CASSHGTGNEQYF.

The chain uses TRBV10-3 and TRBJ1-6; no firm D call. The CDR3 totals 17 residues. Germline V gene sequence: CDR1 ENHRY, CDR2 SYGVKD. V was cut by 3 bases and J by 2 bases, with 14 bases left in between. The CDR3 nucleotides are TGTGCCATCAGTGATCGAACCGACAAAGCCTATAATTCACCCCTCCACTTT. Its protein is CAISDRTDKAYNSPLHF.

V usage is TRBV9 and J usage is TRBJ1-2, with 10 bases aligning to TRBD1. The CDR3 has 16 residues. Germline CDR1 reads SGDLS; CDR2 reads YYNGEE. With 3 bases clipped from V and 5 bases from J, the junction kept 10 bases outside the gene matches. The CDR3: CASSGGRDRGLYGYTF. The CDR3 region has the DNA TGTGCCAGCAGCGGGGGACGGGACAGGGGATTGTATGGCTACACCTTC.

Written as DNA, the CDR3 is TGTGCCAGCAGCCGTTCTCAGGAAATCCACCAAGAGACCCAGTACTTC. Translated, it gives CASSRSQEIHQETQYF. The chain is built from TRBV7-9 and TRBJ2-5; D remains unclear. The CDR3 extends over 16 amino acids. V was cut by 5 bases and J by 0 bases, with 16 bases left in between. Germline-derived CDR1 and CDR2 are SEHNR and FQNEAQ (reference sequence).

The V gene is TRBV28, the J gene TRBJ1-2, with D perhaps matching TRBD1 (5 bases). Trimming removed 8 bases at V and 4 bases at J, with 11 bases between. The CDR3 is 12 residues long. Looked up from germline, CDR1 is MDHEN and CDR2 is SYDVKM. CDR3 nucleotide sequence: TGTGCCAGCCTAACAGGTTCCTATGGCTACACCTTC. It codes for CASLTGSYGYTF.

This chain links TRBV6-1 with TRBJ1-2, with D tentatively TRBD1 (5 bases). V lost 4 bases and J 5 bases, leaving 20 bases between the germline ends. The CDR3 is 16 residues long. Germline CDR1 and CDR2: MNHNS and SASEGT. CDR3 residues: CASSGYAGGSGYGYTF. CDR3 DNA: TGTGCCAGCAGTGGTTATGCGGGGGGATCGGGGTATGGCTACACCTTC.

The CDR3 nucleotides read TGTGCCAGCAGTTCGGTAGCAGGGCATAATTCACCCCTCCACTTT. Protein product: CASSSVAGHNSPLHF. The chain has TRBV28 and TRBJ1-6; TRBD1 might be the D (5 bases). V was shortened by 4 bases and J by 5 bases, with 12 bases between the two germline ends. Germline V lookup: CDR1 MDHEN, CDR2 SYDVKM. The CDR3 runs 15 residues.

This rearrangement joins TRBV30 to TRBJ2-3, with 9 bases fitting TRBD2. V lost 2 bases to trimming and J lost 4 bases; unmatched junction nucleotides: 10. The germline CDR1 and CDR2 sequences are GTSNPN and SVGIG (reference sequence). The CDR3 has 16 amino acids. The CDR3 region is CAWSTSWRGGPDTQYF. DNA of the CDR3: TGTGCCTGGAGTACGTCATGGCGGGGGGGCCCAGATACGCAGTATTTT.

V is TRBV7-8 and J is TRBJ1-1, with 8 bases fitting TRBD1. The V segment lost 5 bases and the J segment 6 bases; nucleotides outside the gene matches: 11. The V gene's germline CDR1 is SGHVS and CDR2 FQNEAQ. This CDR3 is 15 amino acids long. CDR3 sequence reads: CASSGGTGAGSEAFF. The CDR3 nucleotides read TGTGCCAGCAGCGGTGGGACAGGTGCGGGGTCTGAAGCTTTCTTT.